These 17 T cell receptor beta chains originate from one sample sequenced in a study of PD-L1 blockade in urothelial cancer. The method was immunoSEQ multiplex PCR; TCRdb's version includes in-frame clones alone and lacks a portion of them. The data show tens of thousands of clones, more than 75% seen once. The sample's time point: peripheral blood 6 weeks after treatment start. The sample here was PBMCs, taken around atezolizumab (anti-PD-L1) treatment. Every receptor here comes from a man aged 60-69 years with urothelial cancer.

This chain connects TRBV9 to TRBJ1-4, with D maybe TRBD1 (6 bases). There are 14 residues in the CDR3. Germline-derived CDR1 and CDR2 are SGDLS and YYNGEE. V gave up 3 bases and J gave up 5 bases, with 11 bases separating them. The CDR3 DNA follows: TGTGCCAGCAGCGCGGACAGACTAAATGAAAAACTGTTTTTT. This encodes CASSADRLNEKLFF.

CDR3 DNA: TGTGCCAGCAGCTTCCCCTTAGGGGGGAACACCGGGGAGCTGTTTTTT. Amino acid sequence: CASSFPLGGNTGELFF. This chain joins TRBV11-3 and TRBJ2-2, with D tentatively TRBD1 (6 bases). Germline V lookup: CDR1 SGHNT, CDR2 YENEEA. CDR3 length equals 16 residues. The V gene lost 3 bases and the J gene lost 1 base, with 12 bases spanning the gap.

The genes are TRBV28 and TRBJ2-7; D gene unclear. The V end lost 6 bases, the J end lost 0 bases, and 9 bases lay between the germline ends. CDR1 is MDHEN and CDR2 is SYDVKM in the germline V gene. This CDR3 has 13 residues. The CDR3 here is CASRGGNSYEQYF. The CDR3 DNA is TGTGCCAGCAGAGGCGGAAACTCCTACGAGCAGTACTTC. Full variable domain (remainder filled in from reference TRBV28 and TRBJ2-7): DVKVTQSSRYLVKRTGEKVFLECVQDMDHENMFWYRQDPGLGLRLIYFSYDVKMKEKGDIPEGYSVSREKKERFSLILESASTNQTSMYLCASRGGNSYEQYFGPGTRLTVT.

CDR3 nucleotides: TGTGCCAGTAGTAGAAGGGCCGGGCGGGAGGGGGCGTACAATGAGCAGTTCTTC. It encodes CASSRRAGREGAYNEQFF. The chain recombines TRBV19 with TRBJ2-1; 9 bases agree with TRBD2. Germline V gene sequence: CDR1 LNHDA, CDR2 SQIVND (reference sequence). The CDR3 consists of 18 residues. With 4 bases clipped from V and 4 bases from J, the junction kept 14 bases outside the gene matches. Filled out from reference TRBV19 and TRBJ2-1, the complete variable domain reads DGGITQSPKYLFRKEGQNVTLSCEQNLNHDAMYWYRQDPGQGLRLIYYSQIVNDFQKGDIAEGYSVSREKKESFPLTVTSAQKNPTAFYLCASSRRAGREGAYNEQFFGPGTRLTVL.

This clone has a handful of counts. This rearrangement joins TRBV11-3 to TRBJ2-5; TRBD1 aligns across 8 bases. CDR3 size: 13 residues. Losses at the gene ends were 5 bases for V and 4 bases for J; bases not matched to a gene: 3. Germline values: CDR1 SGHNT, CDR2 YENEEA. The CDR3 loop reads CASSGTGGETQYF. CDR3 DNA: TGTGCCAGCAGCGGAACAGGGGGAGAGACCCAGTACTTC.

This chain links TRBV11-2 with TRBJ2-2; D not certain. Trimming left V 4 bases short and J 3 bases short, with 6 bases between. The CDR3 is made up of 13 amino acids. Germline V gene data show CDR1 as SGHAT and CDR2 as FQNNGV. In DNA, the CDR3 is TGTGCCAGCAGCTCCCAATACACCGGGGAGCTGTTTTTT. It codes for CASSSQYTGELFF.

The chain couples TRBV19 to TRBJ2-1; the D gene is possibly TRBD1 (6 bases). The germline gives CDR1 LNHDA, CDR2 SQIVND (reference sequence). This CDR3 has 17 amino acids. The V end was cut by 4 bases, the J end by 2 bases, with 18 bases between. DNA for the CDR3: TGTGCCAGTAGTACATCCGGGACACTAACCGCCTACAATGAGCAGTTCTTC. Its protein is CASSTSGTLTAYNEQFF.

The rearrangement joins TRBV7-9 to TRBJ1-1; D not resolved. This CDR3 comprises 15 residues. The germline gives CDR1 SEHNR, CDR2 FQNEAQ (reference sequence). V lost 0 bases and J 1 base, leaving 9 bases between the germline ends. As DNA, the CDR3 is TGTGCCAGCAGCTTAGCACCGGGGAAGAACACTGAAGCTTTCTTT. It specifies CASSLAPGKNTEAFF.

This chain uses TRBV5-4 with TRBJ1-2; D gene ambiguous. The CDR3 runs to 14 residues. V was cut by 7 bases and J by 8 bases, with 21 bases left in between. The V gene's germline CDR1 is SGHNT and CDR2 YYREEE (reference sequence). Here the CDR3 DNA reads TGTGCCAGCTTATCGACCGGGTTTCAAGGAGGCTACACCTTC. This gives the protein CASLSTGFQGGYTF.

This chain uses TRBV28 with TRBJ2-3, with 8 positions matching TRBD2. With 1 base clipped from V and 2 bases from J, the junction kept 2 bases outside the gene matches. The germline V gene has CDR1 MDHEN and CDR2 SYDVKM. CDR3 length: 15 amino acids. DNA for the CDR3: TGTGCCAGCAGTTTATCCGGGAGGGACACAGATACGCAGTATTTT. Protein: CASSLSGRDTDTQYF. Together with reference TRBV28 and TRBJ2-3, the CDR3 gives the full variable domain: DVKVTQSSRYLVKRTGEKVFLECVQDMDHENMFWYRQDPGLGLRLIYFSYDVKMKEKGDIPEGYSVSREKKERFSLILESASTNQTSMYLCASSLSGRDTDTQYFGPGTRLTVL.

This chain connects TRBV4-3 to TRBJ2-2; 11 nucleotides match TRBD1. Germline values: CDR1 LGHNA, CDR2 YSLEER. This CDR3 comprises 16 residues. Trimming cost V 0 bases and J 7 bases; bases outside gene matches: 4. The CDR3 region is CASSQEGTGGGGELFF. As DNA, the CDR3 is TGCGCCAGCAGCCAAGAAGGGACAGGGGGTGGCGGGGAGCTGTTTTTT.

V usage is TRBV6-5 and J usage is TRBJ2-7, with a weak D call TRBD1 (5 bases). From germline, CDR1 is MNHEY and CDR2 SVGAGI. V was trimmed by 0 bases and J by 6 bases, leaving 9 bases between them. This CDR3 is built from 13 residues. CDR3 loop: CASSYSPGFEQYF. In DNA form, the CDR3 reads TGTGCCAGCAGTTACTCACCAGGGTTCGAGCAGTACTTC.

CDR3 in amino acids: CASSQGVFSGANVLTF. The CDR3 nucleotides read TGCGCCAGCAGCCAAGGAGTTTTCTCTGGGGCCAACGTCCTGACTTTC. This chain joins TRBV4-1 and TRBJ2-6; unclear D gene. Trimming pared 1 base from V and 0 bases from J, leaving 7 bases between. The CDR3 is 16 residues long. The germline gives CDR1 MGHRA, CDR2 YSYEKL.

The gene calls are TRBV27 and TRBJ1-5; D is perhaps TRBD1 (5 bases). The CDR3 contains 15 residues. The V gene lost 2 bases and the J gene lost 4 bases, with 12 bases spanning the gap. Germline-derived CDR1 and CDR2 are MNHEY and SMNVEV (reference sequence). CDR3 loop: CASSLTGGMNQPQHF. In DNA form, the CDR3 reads TGTGCCAGCAGTTTAACTGGGGGGATGAATCAGCCCCAGCATTTT.

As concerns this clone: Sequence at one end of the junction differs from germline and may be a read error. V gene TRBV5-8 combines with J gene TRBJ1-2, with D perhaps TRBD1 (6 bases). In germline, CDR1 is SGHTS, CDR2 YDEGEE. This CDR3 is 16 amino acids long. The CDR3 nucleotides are TGTGCCAGCACCTTGCTCGGGACATTCTCTAACTATGGCTACACCTTC. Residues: CASTLLGTFSNYGYTF.

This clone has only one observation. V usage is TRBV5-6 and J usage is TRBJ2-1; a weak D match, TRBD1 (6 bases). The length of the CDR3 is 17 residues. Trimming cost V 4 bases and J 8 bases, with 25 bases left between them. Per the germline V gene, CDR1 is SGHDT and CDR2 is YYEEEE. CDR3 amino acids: CASSLTGEVVNMDEQFF. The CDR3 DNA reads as TGTGCCAGCAGCCTGACAGGCGAGGTGGTTAATATGGATGAGCAGTTCTTC.

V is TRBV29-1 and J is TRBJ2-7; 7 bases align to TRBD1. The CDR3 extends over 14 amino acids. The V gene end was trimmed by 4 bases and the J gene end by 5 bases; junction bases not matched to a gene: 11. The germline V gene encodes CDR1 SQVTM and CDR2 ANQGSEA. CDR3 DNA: TGCAGCGTTGTGCTCGGGACAGTGTATGACGAGCAGTACTTC. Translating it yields CSVVLGTVYDEQYF.